These 11 T cell receptor beta chains were sequenced from one sample in a study of type 1 regulatory T cells. TCRdb reprocessed the reads via MiXCR and lists one record per CDR3 protein. Among 80,000 to 100,000 distinct CDR3 sequences listed, roughly 31% were seen once. Sample: CD4+ T cells, either the whole sample or a sorted fraction (not recorded which). All receptors come from a human donor in good health.

This clonotype has just a few counts. J is TRBJ1-5 and V is TRBV20-1; 9 bases are shared with TRBD1. V was pared by 1 base and J by 2 bases, with 3 bases of the junction left unmatched. CDR1 and CDR2 (germline): DFQATT, SNEGSKA (reference sequence). The length of the CDR3 is 15 residues. Written as DNA, the CDR3 is TGCAGTGCTAGAGGACAGGGGGTTGGCAATCAGCCCCAGCATTTT. This translates into CSARGQGVGNQPQHF.

The chain carries TRBV27 and TRBJ1-2; D perhaps matches TRBD1 (6 bases). There are 12 residues in the CDR3. CDR1 MNHEY and CDR2 SMNVEV come from the germline V gene (reference sequence). In DNA form, the CDR3 reads TGTGCAGCGAGGGGGGGAGGCTATGGCTACACCTTC. It codes for CAARGGGYGYTF.

As regards this clonotype: With a much larger clone just one base away, this may be a read error. The V gene is TRBV7-2, the J gene TRBJ2-2, with TRBD2 identical over 10 bases. In germline, CDR1 is SGHTA, CDR2 FQGNSA. V dropped 1 base and J dropped 5; count of bases not matched to a gene: 19. The CDR3 has 21 amino acids. Here the CDR3 DNA reads TGTGCCAGCAGCTTAGGTCCAATGGGCTTCCTAGCGGGAGTTTTGACCGGGGAGCTGTTTTTT. It codes for CASSLGPMGFLAGVLTGELFF.

The V and J genes are TRBV19 and TRBJ1-4; D ambiguous. The germline V and J ends were trimmed by 5 bases and 7 bases, with 14 bases remaining between them. The CDR3 is 14 residues long. Germline V gives CDR1 LNHDA, CDR2 SQIVND (reference sequence). CDR3 region: CASSYNRDFEKLFF. The CDR3 DNA sequence: TGTGCCAGTAGTTACAACCGGGATTTTGAAAAACTGTTTTTT.

This clonotype was counted between two and nine times. CDR3 nucleotide sequence: TGTGCCACGGGACTAGCGGGGACCATGAACAATGAGCAGTTCTTC. Its translation: CATGLAGTMNNEQFF. This sequence joins TRBV6-5 and TRBJ2-1; TRBD2 matches at 13 bases. Germline V gene data show CDR1 as MNHEY and CDR2 as SVGAGI. The CDR3 runs 15 residues. V was pared by 10 bases and J by 5 bases, with 8 bases of the junction left unmatched.

This chain connects TRBV2 to TRBJ2-3, with D perhaps matching TRBD2 (6 bases). The V and J ends lost 9 bases and 4 bases respectively, with 14 bases between them. The CDR3 covers 13 residues. Germline CDR1 reads SNHLY; CDR2 reads FYNNEI. The CDR3 sequence: CARGSREADTQYF. In nucleotides, the CDR3 is TGTGCCAGAGGATCCAGGGAGGCAGATACGCAGTATTTT.

This clonotype appeared a few times. The chain has TRBV14 and TRBJ2-7; D is ambiguous. Trimming removed 2 bases from V and 5 bases from J, with 13 bases in between. The CDR3 has 14 amino acids. Germline CDR1 SGHDN, CDR2 FVKESK. The CDR3 protein is CASSQPNRIDEQYF. CDR3 nucleotides: TGTGCCAGCAGCCAACCGAACCGAATCGACGAGCAGTACTTC.

The rearrangement uses TRBV20-1 and TRBJ2-3; D gene uncertain. The germline V and J ends were trimmed by 4 bases and 6 bases, with 8 bases remaining between them. Germline CDR1 and CDR2: DFQATT and SNEGSKA (reference sequence). This CDR3 spans 11 amino acids. CDR3 in amino acids: CSATIVDTQYF. The CDR3, as DNA: TGCAGTGCTACAATTGTGGATACGCAGTATTTT.

The chain combines TRBV5-1 with TRBJ2-1; D is undetermined. Germline V gives CDR1 SGHRS, CDR2 YFSETQ. The V gene lost 4 bases and the J gene lost 1 base, with 15 bases spanning the gap. The CDR3 is made up of 16 amino acids. The CDR3 loop is CASSPSLVSSYNEQFF. The DNA for the CDR3 is TGCGCCAGCAGCCCCAGTCTAGTGAGTTCCTACAATGAGCAGTTCTTC.

In its sample, this clonotype was seen a few times. V gene TRBV7-9 combines with J gene TRBJ2-2, with 9 nucleotides matching TRBD1. This CDR3 has 18 amino acids. Germline V CDR1 and CDR2: SEHNR, FQNEAQ (reference sequence). With 4 bases clipped from V and 3 bases from J, the junction kept 12 bases outside the gene matches. CDR3 sequence reads: CASSSQVVGQGYTGELFF. The CDR3, as DNA: TGTGCCAGCAGCTCCCAGGTTGTGGGACAGGGCTACACCGGGGAGCTGTTTTTT.

The chain is built from TRBV7-2 and TRBJ2-7; 7 bases agree with TRBD2. This CDR3 spans 16 amino acids. Germline values: CDR1 SGHTA, CDR2 FQGNSA. Unmatched junction bases numbered 10, after V lost 2 bases and J lost 3 bases. CDR3 loop: CASSLSPRLAGYEQYF. The CDR3 DNA sequence: TGTGCCAGCAGCTTATCTCCCAGACTAGCCGGCTACGAGCAGTACTTC.